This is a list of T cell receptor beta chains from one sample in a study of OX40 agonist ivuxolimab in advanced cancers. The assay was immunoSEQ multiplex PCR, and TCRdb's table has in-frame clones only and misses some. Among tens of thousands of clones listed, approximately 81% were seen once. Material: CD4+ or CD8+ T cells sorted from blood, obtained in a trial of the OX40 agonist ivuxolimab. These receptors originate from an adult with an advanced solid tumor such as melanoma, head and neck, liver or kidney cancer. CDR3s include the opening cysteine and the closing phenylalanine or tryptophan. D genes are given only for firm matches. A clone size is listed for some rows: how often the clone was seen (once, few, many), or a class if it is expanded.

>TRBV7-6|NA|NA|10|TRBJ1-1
CASEDTEAFF
TGTGCCAGCGAGGACACTGAAGCTTTCTTT
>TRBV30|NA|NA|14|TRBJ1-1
CAWSSDLENTEAFF
TGTGCCTGGAGTTCGGATCTTGAAAACACTGAAGCTTTCTTT
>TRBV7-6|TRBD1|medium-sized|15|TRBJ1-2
CASSSHGQGAYGYTF
TGTGCCAGCAGCTCCCATGGGCAGGGGGCCTATGGCTACACCTTC
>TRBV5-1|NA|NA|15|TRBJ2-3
CASSLGIQGRGAQYF
TGCGCCAGCAGCTTGGGTATCCAGGGACGAGGGGCGCAGTATTTT
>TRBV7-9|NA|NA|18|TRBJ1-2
CASSLGLRTDRTNYGYTF
TGTGCCAGCAGCTTAGGGCTTCGGACAGACCGAACTAACTATGGCTACACCTTC
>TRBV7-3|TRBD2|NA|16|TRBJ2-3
CASSSAGAGTTDTQYF
TGTGCCAGCAGCTCAGCGGGGGCGGGCACCACAGATACGCAGTATTTT
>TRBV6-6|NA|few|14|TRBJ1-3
CASRPGETGNTIYF
TGTGCCAGCAGACCAGGGGAGACTGGAAACACCATATATTTT
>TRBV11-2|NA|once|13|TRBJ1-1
CASNRQENTEAFF
TGTGCCAGCAACCGACAGGAGAACACTGAAGCTTTCTTT
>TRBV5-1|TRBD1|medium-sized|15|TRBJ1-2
CASSYGQGATNGYTF
TGCGCCAGCAGCTACGGACAGGGCGCCACGAATGGCTACACCTTC
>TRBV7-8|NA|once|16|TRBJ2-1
CASSLAGALSYNEQFF
TGTGCCAGCAGCTTAGCGGGCGCCTTGTCCTACAATGAGCAGTTCTTC
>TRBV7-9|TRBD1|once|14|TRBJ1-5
CASSFDRGGQPQHF
TGTGCCAGCAGCTTCGACAGGGGAGGACAGCCCCAGCATTTT
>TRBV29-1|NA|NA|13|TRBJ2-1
CSVAGDEGNEQFF
TGCAGCGTTGCTGGGGACGAGGGCAATGAGCAGTTCTTC
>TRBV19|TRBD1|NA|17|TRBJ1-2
CASSSGGTGTLHRGYTF
TGTGCCAGTAGTAGTGGCGGGACAGGGACCCTCCATCGGGGCTACACCTTC
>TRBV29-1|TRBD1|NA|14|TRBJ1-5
CSVAQGNSNQPQHF
TGCAGCGTTGCACAGGGGAACAGCAATCAGCCCCAGCATTTT